These T cell receptor beta chains were read from a single sample in a study of metastatic and nonmetastatic thyroid tumors. TCRdb reprocessed the PCR reads via MiXCR. The top ten clones hold about 15% of a sample with some 12,000 clones, roughly 38% of them seen once. Material: tumor tissue. The receptors were sampled from a female donor with papillary thyroid cancer or a benign thyroid nodule (not recorded which). Some clones in this sample may be carry-over from other donors' samples. CDR3s include the opening cysteine and the closing phenylalanine or tryptophan. Each record gives: CDR3 DNA, CDR3 protein, J gene, V gene, D gene, clone size, CDR3 length. A D gene is named only where the DNA matches it firmly. Some rows mark clone size as missing; the rest say once, few, many or name a class of expanded clone.

DNA: TGTGCCAGCAGTTATTTAGTCTCCAGCGGGCCGAGGGTCGAGCAGTACTTC; CDR3: CASSYLVSSGPRVEQYF; J: TRBJ2-7; V: TRBV6-6; D: NA; size: many; length: 17
DNA: TGTGCCAGCAGCCGAGGACGTATGTCTATGAACACTGAAGCTTTCTTT; CDR3: CASSRGRMSMNTEAFF; J: TRBJ1-1; V: TRBV11-1; D: NA; size: many; length: 16
DNA: TGCAGTGCTCCCGTTCGGGGTAGCGGGAGTTCCTACGAGCAGTACTTC; CDR3: CSAPVRGSGSSYEQYF; J: TRBJ2-7; V: TRBV20-1; D: TRBD2; size: once; length: 16
DNA: TGCGCCAGCAGCCAAGCTCACTCTGGGGCCAACGTCCTGACTTTC; CDR3: CASSQAHSGANVLTF; J: TRBJ2-6; V: TRBV4-3; D: NA; size: NA; length: 15
DNA: TGTGCCAGCAGCCCGGAAGTTGTGGACTACGAGCAGTACTTC; CDR3: CASSPEVVDYEQYF; J: TRBJ2-7; V: TRBV7-8; D: NA; size: NA; length: 14
DNA: TGTGCCACCAGCCGAGTAGGAGGGGGCGGCACAGATACGCAGTATTTT; CDR3: CATSRVGGGGTDTQYF; J: TRBJ2-3; V: TRBV15; D: NA; size: few; length: 16
DNA: TGTGCCAGCAGCTTACGGGAGACCGGGGAGCTGTTTTTT; CDR3: CASSLRETGELFF; J: TRBJ2-2; V: TRBV7-8; D: NA; size: medium-sized; length: 13
DNA: TGCAGTGCTGGTGGACTCCATAACACCGGGGAGCTGTTTTTT; CDR3: CSAGGLHNTGELFF; J: TRBJ2-2; V: TRBV20-1; D: NA; size: NA; length: 14
DNA: TGTGCCAGCAGTGAGAACCGGCCTAAATTCTCCTATAATTCACCCCTCCACTTT; CDR3: CASSENRPKFSYNSPLHF; J: TRBJ1-6; V: TRBV2; D: NA; size: NA; length: 18
DNA: TGTGCCTGGAGTGTACTCGGGAGTTCCTACAATGAGCAGTTCTTC; CDR3: CAWSVLGSSYNEQFF; J: TRBJ2-1; V: TRBV30; D: NA; size: NA; length: 15
DNA: TGTGCCATCAGTGAGCCTGCTACGGGCCATGGAGATACGCAGTATTTT; CDR3: CAISEPATGHGDTQYF; J: TRBJ2-3; V: TRBV10-3; D: NA; size: large; length: 16
DNA: TGCAGCGTTGGGCTACAGGGGAATACTGAAGCTTTCTTT; CDR3: CSVGLQGNTEAFF; J: TRBJ1-1; V: TRBV29-1; D: TRBD1; size: few; length: 13
DNA: TGTGCCAGCAGCTTAGAAGGGAGCGGGGTTTCCTACGAGCAGTACTTC; CDR3: CASSLEGSGVSYEQYF; J: TRBJ2-7; V: TRBV11-2; D: TRBD2; size: NA; length: 16
DNA: TGTGCCAGTAGACCGGGGGCTGGAAGCTCCTACGAGCAGTACTTC; CDR3: CASRPGAGSSYEQYF; J: TRBJ2-7; V: TRBV19; D: NA; size: NA; length: 15
DNA: TGCAGTGCTAGAGGGACTAGCGGGACTGACGAAGATACGCAGTATTTT; CDR3: CSARGTSGTDEDTQYF; J: TRBJ2-3; V: TRBV20-1; D: TRBD2; size: NA; length: 16
DNA: TGCAGTGCGAGTAGACAGGGCGCCTACGAGCAGTACTTC; CDR3: CSASRQGAYEQYF; J: TRBJ2-7; V: TRBV20-1; D: TRBD1; size: once; length: 13
DNA: TGTGCCAGCAGTCGGTCCGGGACAGCCTCCTACGAGCAGTACTTC; CDR3: CASSRSGTASYEQYF; J: TRBJ2-7; V: TRBV27; D: TRBD1; size: few; length: 15
DNA: TGTGCCAGCAGTTCAGGGAATGGCTACACCTTC; CDR3: CASSSGNGYTF; J: TRBJ1-2; V: TRBV28; D: NA; size: NA; length: 11
DNA: TGTGCCAGCAGTTTCCCTAAGGACAGGGGCGGGTACGAGCAGTACTTC; CDR3: CASSFPKDRGGYEQYF; J: TRBJ2-7; V: TRBV28; D: TRBD1; size: few; length: 16
DNA: TGCAGTGCTAGAGATCTCGGGGGTCGGAATGAGCAGTTCTTC; CDR3: CSARDLGGRNEQFF; J: TRBJ2-1; V: TRBV20-1; D: NA; size: many; length: 14
DNA: TGTGCCAGCAGTTCTGCCCCGGGACAGGGATACGAGCAGTACTTC; CDR3: CASSSAPGQGYEQYF; J: TRBJ2-7; V: TRBV6-1; D: TRBD1; size: few; length: 15
DNA: TGCAGTGCAAGCCCGACTAGCGGGACAAATGAGCAGTTCTTC; CDR3: CSASPTSGTNEQFF; J: TRBJ2-1; V: TRBV20-1; D: TRBD2; size: NA; length: 14
DNA: TGCAGTGCCCTGCGGGAGGGCCAGGGAGAGACCCAGTACTTC; CDR3: CSALREGQGETQYF; J: TRBJ2-5; V: TRBV20-1; D: TRBD2; size: NA; length: 14
DNA: TGTGCCAGCAGTACCCCAACGGGGAGGGCGGATGGCTACACCTTC; CDR3: CASSTPTGRADGYTF; J: TRBJ1-2; V: TRBV28; D: NA; size: few; length: 15
DNA: TGTGCCAGCCGCGGGACAGGTTATGGCTACACCTTC; CDR3: CASRGTGYGYTF; J: TRBJ1-2; V: TRBV6-1; D: TRBD1; size: few; length: 12
DNA: TGTGCCAGCAGTCGGACGTCCTCCTATTGCTACACCTTC; CDR3: CASSRTSSYCYTF; J: TRBJ1-2; V: TRBV6-1; D: NA; size: few; length: 13
DNA: TGTGCCAGCAGCCTGACAGTCCCTAGGATGGATACGCAGTATTTT; CDR3: CASSLTVPRMDTQYF; J: TRBJ2-3; V: TRBV6-2/TRBV6-3; D: NA; size: NA; length: 15
DNA: TGTGCCAGCAGCCCCTCTTGGACAGACACCGGGGAGCTGTTTTTT; CDR3: CASSPSWTDTGELFF; J: TRBJ2-2; V: TRBV7-9; D: NA; size: NA; length: 15
DNA: TGTGCCAGCAGTTACAGCGACTTTAACAATGAGCAGTTCTTC; CDR3: CASSYSDFNNEQFF; J: TRBJ2-1; V: TRBV6-2/TRBV6-3; D: NA; size: few; length: 14
DNA: TGTGCCAGCAGCTTACTAGCGGGAGGCACAGATACGCAGTATTTT; CDR3: CASSLLAGGTDTQYF; J: TRBJ2-3; V: TRBV11-1; D: TRBD2; size: once; length: 15
DNA: TGTGCCAGCAGAGTGGAGGGGGATTGGACCTACGAGCAGTACTTC; CDR3: CASRVEGDWTYEQYF; J: TRBJ2-7; V: TRBV6-1; D: NA; size: NA; length: 15
DNA: TGTGCCACCAGTGGAAGGACAGGGACAAATCAGCCCCAGCATTTT; CDR3: CATSGRTGTNQPQHF; J: TRBJ1-5; V: TRBV24-1; D: TRBD1; size: few; length: 15
DNA: TGTGCCAGCGCGAGGGACGCCATGAACGGGGAGCAGTACTTC; CDR3: CASARDAMNGEQYF; J: TRBJ2-7; V: TRBV6-1; D: NA; size: few; length: 14
DNA: TGTGCCAGCAGTCTAGACAGTCAAGACATTTCCCGATATGGCTACACCTTC; CDR3: CASSLDSQDISRYGYTF; J: TRBJ1-2; V: TRBV6-2/TRBV6-3; D: NA; size: NA; length: 17
DNA: TGTGCCAGCAGCCTCGGGACTAGCGGGGACAAATACTTC; CDR3: CASSLGTSGDKYF; J: TRBJ2-7; V: TRBV7-9; D: TRBD2; size: NA; length: 13
DNA: TGTGCCACCAGTGCGGGATATGCCTACACCTTC; CDR3: CATSAGYAYTF; J: TRBJ1-2; V: TRBV24-1; D: NA; size: few; length: 11
DNA: TGTGCCAGCAGTGAAGACCTTTGGACAGTAACCGGGGAGCTGTTTTTT; CDR3: CASSEDLWTVTGELFF; J: TRBJ2-2; V: TRBV6-1; D: NA; size: NA; length: 16
DNA: TGCGCCAGCAGGTCGGGACAGGGGAGTGATGGCTACACCTTC; CDR3: CASRSGQGSDGYTF; J: TRBJ1-2; V: TRBV5-1; D: TRBD1; size: NA; length: 14
DNA: TGTGCCAGCAGTCGGACTAGCGCCCGTGACGGGGAGCTGTTTTTT; CDR3: CASSRTSARDGELFF; J: TRBJ2-2; V: TRBV28; D: TRBD2; size: large; length: 15
DNA: TGTGCCTGGAGACCGGGACTTAGAGAGACCCAGTACTTC; CDR3: CAWRPGLRETQYF; J: TRBJ2-5; V: TRBV30; D: NA; size: medium-sized; length: 13
DNA: TGTGCCAGCAGCCAAGGAAACAGGGGGTACACCGGGGAGCTGTTTTTT; CDR3: CASSQGNRGYTGELFF; J: TRBJ2-2; V: TRBV4-2; D: TRBD1; size: NA; length: 16
DNA: TGTGCCAGCAGTAAACGAATAGCGGGAGGCTACAATGAGCAGTTCTTC; CDR3: CASSKRIAGGYNEQFF; J: TRBJ2-1; V: TRBV6-2/TRBV6-3; D: TRBD2; size: NA; length: 16
DNA: TGTGCCAGCAGGCAAGAGTCTAACTATGGCTACACCTTC; CDR3: CASRQESNYGYTF; J: TRBJ1-2; V: TRBV6-1; D: NA; size: few; length: 13
DNA: TGTGCCAGCAGCCAAGTTTCAGGAGGCAGGGGGTGGGGTGAGCAGTTCTTC; CDR3: CASSQVSGGRGWGEQFF; J: TRBJ2-1; V: TRBV4-2; D: TRBD1; size: NA; length: 17
DNA: TGCGCCAGCAGCTTGCAGTATGACAGTGAAGCTTTCTTT; CDR3: CASSLQYDSEAFF; J: TRBJ1-1; V: TRBV5-1; D: NA; size: NA; length: 13
DNA: TGTGCCAGCAGTCCCGGACGGGGCCCAAAGCAGTTCTTC; CDR3: CASSPGRGPKQFF; J: TRBJ2-1; V: TRBV2; D: NA; size: NA; length: 13
DNA: TGTGCCAGCAGCCAGATGGGGGGCTTTGGAAACACCATATATTTT; CDR3: CASSQMGGFGNTIYF; J: TRBJ1-3; V: TRBV7-3; D: NA; size: NA; length: 15
DNA: TGTGCCAGCAGTTCGACAGGGAACGAGCAGTACTTC; CDR3: CASSSTGNEQYF; J: TRBJ2-7; V: TRBV12-3/TRBV12-4; D: TRBD1; size: NA; length: 12
DNA: TGCAGTGCTAGTGGCGGTGCAGATACGCAGTATTTT; CDR3: CSASGGADTQYF; J: TRBJ2-3; V: TRBV20-1; D: NA; size: NA; length: 12
DNA: TGTGCCAGCAGCTTGTGGGGGAAAAAGACCCAGTACTTC; CDR3: CASSLWGKKTQYF; J: TRBJ2-5; V: TRBV5-4; D: NA; size: many; length: 13
DNA: TGCGCCAGCAGCTATACAGGGTTAGAAAATTCACCCCTCCACTTT; CDR3: CASSYTGLENSPLHF; J: TRBJ1-6; V: TRBV5-1; D: NA; size: NA; length: 15
DNA: TGTGCCAGCAGCCTTAGTGGGACAGGCACCTACGAGCAGTACTTC; CDR3: CASSLSGTGTYEQYF; J: TRBJ2-7; V: TRBV6-1; D: TRBD1; size: few; length: 15
DNA: TGTGCCAGCAGCCCCGGGACAGGTTTTAACGTCCTGACTTTC; CDR3: CASSPGTGFNVLTF; J: TRBJ2-6; V: TRBV6-1; D: TRBD1; size: few; length: 14
DNA: TGTGCCAGCAGTTTTGATGGTGGCGGGAGCAACGAGCAGTACTTC; CDR3: CASSFDGGGSNEQYF; J: TRBJ2-7; V: TRBV12-3/TRBV12-4; D: TRBD2; size: few; length: 15
DNA: TGCGCCAGCAGTTCCGGGGGGGCTCAAGAGACCCAGTACTTC; CDR3: CASSSGGAQETQYF; J: TRBJ2-5; V: TRBV5-1; D: TRBD2; size: few; length: 14